This record concerns one T cell receptor beta chain sequence. This entry comes from a study of technical replicates of blood from a handful of donors. CDR3 size: 16 residues. In germline, CDR1 is SGHNT, CDR2 YYREEE (reference sequence). The germline V and J ends were trimmed by 4 bases and 2 bases, with 19 bases remaining between them. Data came from immunoSEQ multiplex PCR; TCRdb stores just in-frame clones and leaves some out. The sample records 70,000 to 80,000 clones, approximately 96% being singletons. Material: T cells isolated from PBMCs. The chain is built from TRBV5-4 and TRBJ2-7, with TRBD1 as a possible D gene (6 bases). This receptor was obtained from a human donor in good health. The CDR3 is CASSNAPQGGAYEQYF. DNA for the CDR3: TGTGCCAGCAGCAACGCCCCCCAAGGGGGTGCCTACGAGCAGTACTTC. Using reference TRBV5-4 and TRBJ2-7 for the parts outside the CDR3, the full variable domain is ETGVTQSPTHLIKTRGQQVTLRCSSQSGHNTVSWYQQALGQGPQFIFQYYREEENGRGNFPPRFSGLQFPNYSSELNVNALELDDSALYLCASSNAPQGGAYEQYFGPGTRLTVT.